Listed below are T cell receptor beta chains from one sample, sequenced in a study of CD8 T cells in Susac syndrome. One entry per CDR3 protein results from TCRdb running MiXCR on the immunoSEQ multiplex PCR reads. The sample lists about 140,000 distinct CDR3 sequences; roughly 94% were seen once. Sequencing used CD4+ T cells from PBMCs. The receptors were sampled from a human donor with Susac syndrome. Both conserved end residues are part of each CDR3. D genes are given only for firm matches. A row's size may be missing; if present it is once, few, many or a size class.

>.|TRBJ2-7|.|TRBV28
CASSDSGRGMSYEQYF
TGTGCCAGCAGTGATTCGGGCCGCGGGATGTCCTACGAGCAGTACTTC
>.|TRBJ2-7|.|TRBV23-1
CASVRQSSYEQYF
TGCGCCAGCGTAAGACAGAGCTCCTACGAGCAGTACTTC
>once|TRBJ2-7|.|TRBV2
CASSDIGIPHEQYF
TGTGCCAGCAGTGATATCGGGATCCCCCACGAGCAGTACTTC
>once|TRBJ2-5|.|TRBV9
CASSVDPNQETQYF
TGTGCCAGCAGCGTAGATCCGAATCAAGAGACCCAGTACTTC
>.|TRBJ1-2|.|TRBV5-1
CASSLTMNYGYTF
TGCGCCAGCAGCTTGACGATGAACTATGGCTACACCTTC
>.|TRBJ1-2|TRBD1|TRBV7-9
CATDRVGAYGYTF
TGTGCCACAGACAGGGTTGGGGCCTATGGCTACACCTTC
>.|TRBJ1-2|.|TRBV30
CAWSDQGIRGYTF
TGTGCCTGGAGCGACCAGGGGATTCGGGGCTACACCTTC
>.|TRBJ2-5|TRBD2|TRBV5-4
CASSLIPSGAGETQYF
TGTGCCAGCAGCTTGATACCTAGCGGGGCGGGGGAGACCCAGTACTTC
>.|TRBJ2-7|.|TRBV7-2
CASSSRTATLYEQYF
TGTGCCAGCAGCTCCCGGACAGCTACCCTCTACGAGCAGTACTTC
>.|TRBJ2-5|.|TRBV25-1
CASSESQETQYF
TGTGCCAGCAGTGAATCTCAAGAGACCCAGTACTTC
>.|TRBJ1-2|TRBD1|TRBV4-3
CASSQAGTGDGYTF
TGCGCCAGCAGCCAAGCCGGGACAGGGGACGGCTACACCTTC
>.|TRBJ2-1|.|TRBV2
CASIHELDNEQFF
TGTGCCAGCATCCATGAACTGGACAATGAGCAGTTCTTC
>.|TRBJ1-2|.|TRBV18
CASSRTDGYTF
TGTGCCAGCTCACGGACGGATGGCTACACCTTC
>.|TRBJ2-7|TRBD1|TRBV9
CASSVGPAGQGVQQYF
TGTGCCAGCAGCGTAGGGCCGGCTGGACAGGGGGTTCAGCAGTACTTC
>once|TRBJ2-5|.|TRBV9
CASSVGLGSRETQYF
TGTGCCAGCAGCGTAGGACTCGGGAGTCGGGAGACCCAGTACTTC
>.|TRBJ1-2|.|TRBV5-6
CASSLVRDNYGYTF
TGTGCCAGCAGCTTGGTCAGGGACAACTATGGCTACACCTTC
>.|TRBJ2-3|TRBD2|TRBV28
CASRQAGFRTDTQYF
TGTGCCAGCAGGCAAGCGGGGTTTCGCACAGATACGCAGTATTTT
>.|TRBJ2-4|.|TRBV5-6
CASSGDRGIQYF
TGTGCCAGCAGCGGGGACCGAGGCATTCAGTACTTC
>.|TRBJ1-5|.|TRBV28
CASSLSGTRNQPQHF
TGTGCCAGCAGTTTATCGGGAACGCGCAATCAGCCCCAGCATTTT
>.|TRBJ2-5|.|TRBV29-1
CSVDSIGPLTQETQYF
TGCAGCGTTGACTCCATCGGCCCCTTAACTCAAGAGACCCAGTACTTC
>once|TRBJ2-2|.|TRBV15
CATSRGWAGELFF
TGTGCCACCAGCAGAGGTTGGGCCGGGGAGCTGTTTTTT
>.|TRBJ2-3|TRBD2|TRBV15
CATNPGRVLADTQYF
TGTGCCACCAACCCGGGGAGGGTACTCGCAGATACGCAGTATTTT
>.|TRBJ1-6|.|TRBV2
CASSETTLGNSPLHF
TGTGCCAGCAGCGAGACGACCCTCGGCAATTCACCCCTCCACTTT
>.|TRBJ1-2|.|TRBV7-9
CASNKVEGGHGYTF
TGTGCCAGCAATAAAGTTGAGGGGGGACATGGCTACACCTTC
>.|TRBJ1-5|TRBD1|TRBV20-1
CSAGQGDDQPQHF
TGCAGTGCCGGACAGGGGGACGATCAGCCCCAGCATTTT
>.|TRBJ2-1|.|TRBV20-1
CSASGLSGPYNEQFF
TGCAGTGCTAGCGGATTGTCAGGGCCCTACAATGAGCAGTTCTTC
>.|TRBJ2-3|TRBD2|TRBV4-3
CASSRVSGRDTQYF
TGCGCCAGCAGCCGGGTTAGCGGGAGGGATACGCAGTATTTT
>.|TRBJ2-2|.|TRBV7-9
CASSLVTGELFF
TGTGCCAGCAGCTTAGTGACCGGGGAGCTGTTTTTT
>.|TRBJ2-5|TRBD2|TRBV6-5
CASSYFGTSRETQYF
TGTGCCAGCAGTTACTTCGGGACTAGCCGAGAGACCCAGTACTTC
>.|TRBJ2-1|TRBD1|TRBV28
CASRGRQGSAYNEQFF
TGTGCCAGCAGGGGAAGACAGGGGTCCGCCTACAATGAGCAGTTCTTC
>.|TRBJ2-5|.|TRBV12-3/TRBV12-4
CASSPRGGQQETQYF
TGTGCCAGCAGTCCCCGTGGGGGCCAACAAGAGACCCAGTACTTC
>.|TRBJ2-7|TRBD2|TRBV20-1
CSARDSRETYEQYF
TGCAGTGCTAGAGATTCGCGGGAGACCTACGAGCAGTACTTC
>.|TRBJ2-5|TRBD2|TRBV7-3
CASSAGLAETQYF
TGTGCCAGCAGCGCCGGACTAGCTGAGACCCAGTACTTC
>.|TRBJ2-5|.|TRBV20-1
CSGRHQETQYF
TGCAGTGGCCGTCACCAAGAGACCCAGTACTTC
>.|TRBJ1-6|TRBD1|TRBV29-1
CSVYRGNSPLHF
TGCAGCGTTTACAGGGGTAATTCACCCCTCCACTTT
>.|TRBJ1-1|.|TRBV29-1
CSANAQTGGVAFF
TGCAGTGCGAATGCTCAGACCGGAGGAGTGGCTTTCTTT
>.|TRBJ2-1|.|TRBV5-4
CAGTSRSYNEQFF
TGTGCCGGAACTAGTAGATCCTACAATGAGCAGTTCTTC
>.|TRBJ2-5|.|TRBV20-1
CSAHQGGGPQETQYF
TGCAGTGCTCATCAAGGGGGGGGCCCCCAAGAGACCCAGTACTTC
>.|TRBJ2-7|TRBD2|TRBV27
CASRRLAGAYEQYF
TGTGCCAGCAGGCGGCTAGCGGGGGCCTACGAGCAGTACTTC
>.|TRBJ2-5|.|TRBV20-1
CSARDLATLETQYF
TGCAGTGCTAGAGATCTTGCCACGTTAGAGACCCAGTACTTC
>.|TRBJ2-1|.|TRBV4-1
CASSQLGRSNNEQFF
TGCGCCAGCAGCCAATTGGGTAGAAGTAACAATGAGCAGTTCTTC
>.|TRBJ2-5|.|TRBV10-3
CAISERGSQETQYF
TGTGCCATCAGTGAGAGGGGGTCCCAAGAGACCCAGTACTTC
>.|TRBJ2-3|TRBD2|TRBV7-3
CASSPSGSDTQYF
TGTGCCAGCAGCCCTAGCGGGAGTGATACGCAGTATTTT
>.|TRBJ2-1|TRBD1|TRBV2
CASSPGQGPSNEQFF
TGTGCCAGCAGCCCAGGACAGGGGCCCAGCAATGAGCAGTTCTTC
>.|TRBJ2-5|.|TRBV30
CAWSVPGSLETQYF
TGTGCCTGGAGTGTACCAGGATCTTTGGAGACCCAGTACTTC
>.|TRBJ2-1|.|TRBV5-1
CASSSATRFDNEQFF
TGCGCCAGCAGCTCCGCGACACGTTTTGACAATGAGCAGTTCTTC
>.|TRBJ1-2|TRBD1|TRBV9
CASSSPDREFYGYTF
TGTGCCAGCAGCTCCCCAGACAGGGAGTTCTATGGCTACACCTTC
>.|TRBJ1-1|.|TRBV3-1
CASSQQRRTEAFF
TGTGCCAGCAGCCAACAAAGACGGACTGAAGCTTTCTTT